This T cell receptor (beta chain) was sequenced during a study of blood T cells in healthy people across ages. For the second PCR, which ran for roughly 7 to 11 cycles, a sample-barcoded 5' primer and a J-beta primer mix were used. A single record per CDR3 protein comes from TCRdb applying MiXCR to the 5' RACE reads. The sample holds hundreds of thousands of distinct CDR3 sequences; roughly 26% are singletons and the top ten take 15% to 20%. About this clonotype: This could be a read error, since a much larger clone is one nucleotide away.

CDR1 DFQATT and CDR2 SNEGSKA come from the germline V gene (reference sequence). The CDR3 runs 11 residues. The rearrangement joins TRBV20-1 to TRBJ2-5; D is unclear. The J call may be faulty, since TRBJ2-7 better matches the DNA end. The TCR originated in a woman of 80 years or more in good health. The sample was blood. Here the CDR3 reads CSANQAYEQYF. Here the CDR3 DNA reads TGCAGTGCTAACCAGGCCTACGAGCAGTACTTC.